This T cell receptor (beta chain) was retrieved from a study of technical replicates of blood from a few donors. Here immunoSEQ multiplex PCR was the method, and the copy in TCRdb shows in-frame clones only, minus some. The repertoire has tens of thousands of clones, about 94% of them found once; the top ten carry about 0.4%. This CDR3 is 14 amino acids long. In germline, CDR1 is MDHEN, CDR2 SYDVKM. V shed 3 bases and J shed 0 bases, with 5 bases lying between them. The sequence was obtained from a human donor in good health. The chain carries TRBV28 and TRBJ1-4; no definite D call. Input material: T cells isolated from PBMCs. CDR3 region: CASSFGTTNEKLFF. The CDR3 DNA reads TGTGCCAGCAGTTTCGGGACAACTAATGAAAAACTGTTTTTT.